The rows below give T cell receptor beta chains drawn from one sample of a study of cytomegalovirus exposure and HLA in healthy donors. Sequencing used immunoSEQ multiplex PCR; TCRdb keeps in-frame clones, though not all of them. The table has under 250,000 clones, approximately 80% seen once. The specimen was PBMCs. These receptors were collected from a boy aged 2 to 9 in good health and CMV-seronegative. Each CDR3 is given with its conserved first and last residue. A D gene is named only where the DNA matches it firmly. Rows may omit the clone size; those that give it use once, few, many or a size class.

d_call cdr3_length j_call v_call clone_size cdr3_nt cdr3_aa
TRBD1 16 TRBJ1-1 TRBV7-9 . TGTGCCAGCAGCTTATCCTACCGACAGGGGGCGGCTGAAGCTTTCTTT CASSLSYRQGAAEAFF
. 16 TRBJ1-5 TRBV7-5 once TGTGCCAGAAGCCACTCCGACAGGGGATTGAATCAGCCCCAGCATTTT CARSHSDRGLNQPQHF
. 12 TRBJ1-6 TRBV11-2 once TGTGCCAGCAGCTTAGGGGGCCCCATCCTCCACTTT CASSLGGPILHF
TRBD1 16 TRBJ1-1 TRBV6-5 . TGTGCCAGCAGTTACGCTTATGACAGGGGGCGAGCTGAAGCTTTCTTT CASSYAYDRGRAEAFF
. 15 TRBJ2-6 TRBV6-5 . TGTGCCAGCAGTTACTCAAGGGGTGGGGCCAACGTCCTGACTTTC CASSYSRGGANVLTF
TRBD1 14 TRBJ1-5 TRBV6-1 few TGTGCCAGCAGTTCAGACAGGGGCGGGCAGCCCCAGCATTTT CASSSDRGGQPQHF
TRBD1 13 TRBJ1-2 TRBV9 . TGTGCCAGCAGCTTGACAGGGGGCAATGGCTACACCTTC CASSLTGGNGYTF
TRBD1 15 TRBJ1-6 TRBV7-2 . TGTGCCAGCAGCCTCACGGACAGGACTTATTCACCCCTCCACTTT CASSLTDRTYSPLHF
TRBD2 17 TRBJ2-2 TRBV27 . TGTGCCAGCAGTTCACTAGCGGGGGGGCCGTCTACCGGGGAGCTGTTTTTT CASSSLAGGPSTGELFF
TRBD1 15 TRBJ1-1 TRBV5-4 few TGTGCCAGCAGCTTGGCCTATCACCAGACAGGGTTAATACTATTT CASSLAYHQTGLILF